The TCR beta chain described here comes from a study of monozygotic twins with inflammatory bowel disease. Study-wide results and caveats: By inverse Simpson index, TCRbeta diversity was lower in IBD patients than in healthy co-twins.

Every TCR library used approximately 3.5 ug of total RNA. TCRdb re-analyzed the 5' RACE reads; it lists each CDR3 protein once, without DNA. The listing records approximately 380,000 distinct CDR3 sequences. On this clonotype: What it recognizes is unknown.

CDR1 and CDR2 from the germline V gene are SQVTM and ANQGSEA. This CDR3 has 15 amino acids. The source is a human donor with ulcerative colitis or Crohn's disease, or a healthy co-twin of an affected twin (not recorded which). Sequences were obtained from blood. The chain employs TRBV29-1 and TRBJ1-2; TCRdb names TRBD1, which stays unverified in the absence of DNA. The CDR3 loop is CSVEDPDDRVYGYTF.